Following are 19 T cell receptor beta chains from one sample sequenced in a study of T cells in tuberculosis. Only in-frame clones appear in the TCRdb table, and some are missing; sequencing was by immunoSEQ multiplex PCR. The sample lists tens of thousands of clones, 90% to 95% seen once, with over 10% in the top ten. Material: PBMCs. The receptors originated from a donor aged 5 to 30 with latent tuberculosis or without tuberculosis infection. Some clones in this sample may be carry-over from other donors' samples.

V and J are TRBV10-3 and TRBJ1-1; 8 bases align to TRBD1. Germline V CDR1 and CDR2: ENHRY, SYGVKD. The V gene end was trimmed by 5 bases and the J gene end by 8 bases; junction bases not matched to a gene: 4. The CDR3 is made up of 12 amino acids. The CDR3 here is CAISQGAQEAFF. DNA of the CDR3: TGTGCCATCAGTCAGGGGGCCCAAGAAGCTTTCTTT.

V is TRBV6-1 and J is TRBJ1-2; TRBD1 might be the D (6 bases). Trimming stripped 0 bases from V and 2 bases from J, with 13 bases between. The V gene's germline CDR1 is MNHNS and CDR2 SASEGT. This CDR3 has 16 amino acids. Here the CDR3 DNA reads TGTGCCAGCAGTGAAGCCAAGGACAGCGTAAACTATGGCTACACCTTC. This sequence encodes CASSEAKDSVNYGYTF.

The chain carries TRBV15 and TRBJ1-3; D gene unclear. V shed 4 bases and J shed 0 bases, with 4 bases lying between them. Germline V gene sequence: CDR1 LNHNV, CDR2 YYDKDF (reference sequence). CDR3 length: 13 amino acids. CDR3 sequence (DNA): TGTGCCACCAGCACGGGCTCTGGAAACACCATATATTTT. Encoded protein: CATSTGSGNTIYF.

The CDR3 is CASSFQTGPWPEAFF. DNA of the CDR3: TGTGCCAGCAGCTTCCAGACAGGGCCCTGGCCTGAAGCTTTCTTT. This chain connects TRBV7-6 to TRBJ1-1, with 7 bases that match TRBD1. CDR3 size: 15 residues. The germline V gene has CDR1 SGHVS and CDR2 FNYEAQ. V lost 3 bases and J lost 6; bases outside the gene matches: 10.

This clone was seen more than once but under ten times. V is TRBV4-1 and J is TRBJ1-2; TRBD1 is a possible D gene (6 bases). This CDR3 is 17 amino acids long. Trimming took 0 bases from V and 8 from J, leaving 22 bases between them. Germline lookup yields CDR1 MGHRA and CDR2 YSYEKL. The CDR3 DNA follows: TGCGCCAGCAGCCAAGATAGGAAGGAAGAGGGGGTGTGGGGCTACACCTTC. This translates into CASSQDRKEEGVWGYTF.

The CDR3 DNA is TGTGCCAGTACCCAGGGGGACTTGAACGAGCAGTACTTC. It specifies CASTQGDLNEQYF. The chain has TRBV19 and TRBJ2-7; possibly TRBD1 for D (7 bases). Trimming cost V 7 bases and J 5 bases, with 15 bases left between them. Germline CDR1 LNHDA, CDR2 SQIVND (reference sequence). The CDR3 extends over 13 amino acids. Combining the CDR3 with reference TRBV19 and TRBJ2-7 gives the whole variable domain DGGITQSPKYLFRKEGQNVTLSCEQNLNHDAMYWYRQDPGQGLRLIYYSQIVNDFQKGDIAEGYSVSREKKESFPLTVTSAQKNPTAFYLCASTQGDLNEQYFGPGTRLTVT.

This rearrangement joins TRBV9 to TRBJ2-1, with TRBD2 as a possible D gene (6 bases). With 3 bases removed from V and 5 bases from J, the gap between germline ends came to 12 bases. Per germline, CDR1 SGDLS and CDR2 YYNGEE. This CDR3 region has 14 residues. The chain's CDR3 is CASSASGLNNEQFF. The DNA of the CDR3 is TGTGCCAGCAGCGCAAGCGGACTAAACAATGAGCAGTTCTTC.

The CDR3 loop reads CASSEMGRGAGGYTF. CDR3 DNA: TGTGCCAGCAGTGAAATGGGCAGGGGGGCCGGTGGCTACACCTTC. The gene calls are TRBV2 and TRBJ1-2, with 7 bases fitting TRBD1. Per germline, CDR1 SNHLY and CDR2 FYNNEI. The V gene end was trimmed by 2 bases and the J gene end by 7 bases; junction bases not matched to a gene: 10. The CDR3 runs 15 residues.

The rearrangement links TRBV4-3 to TRBJ2-7; 13 positions agree with TRBD2. Germline V gene data show CDR1 as LGHNA and CDR2 as YSLEER. V was pared by 6 bases and J by 1 base, with 12 bases of the junction left unmatched. This CDR3 is built from 18 residues. DNA of the CDR3: TGCGCCAGCAGTCGACTAGCGGGGGGCTCGAGAACGTCCTACGAGCAGTACTTC. Amino acids: CASSRLAGGSRTSYEQYF.

The gene calls are TRBV18 and TRBJ1-1; 10 bases match TRBD1. V gave up 3 bases and J gave up 5 bases; unmatched junction bases: 6. The CDR3 totals 15 residues. The germline V gene encodes CDR1 KGHSH and CDR2 LQKENI. In DNA, the CDR3 is TGTGCCAGCTCACCCGACAGGGGGCGCGTAACTGAAGCTTTCTTT. Amino acid sequence: CASSPDRGRVTEAFF. The whole variable domain, filled in from reference TRBV18 and TRBJ1-1, reads NAGVMQNPRHLVRRRGQEARLRCSPMKGHSHVYWYRQLPEEGLKFMVYLQKENIIDESGMPKERFSAEFPKEGPSILRIQQVVRGDSAAYFCASSPDRGRVTEAFFGQGTRLTVV.

This chain joins TRBV14 and TRBJ1-2; D unresolved. V was trimmed by 4 bases and J by 8 bases, leaving 14 bases between them. The CDR3 contains 13 residues. Per germline, CDR1 SGHDN and CDR2 FVKESK. DNA of the CDR3: TGTGCCAGCAGCCCCGGCGGGGTAGGAGGCTACACCTTC. It is translated as CASSPGGVGGYTF.

The rearrangement joins TRBV30 to TRBJ2-1; D not resolved. Germline V gives CDR1 GTSNPN, CDR2 SVGIG (reference sequence). The CDR3 is 15 residues long. V was pared by 2 bases and J by 3 bases, with 14 bases between. The CDR3 DNA sequence: TGTGCCTGGAGTTCCGGTAAATTCTTCTACAATGAGCAGTTCTTC. This translates into CAWSSGKFFYNEQFF.

The J gene is TRBJ1-3, the V gene TRBV30; 7 bases fit TRBD1. This CDR3 spans 16 amino acids. Germline V lookup: CDR1 GTSNPN, CDR2 SVGIG (reference sequence). J lost 2 bases, V lost 3 bases, and 10 bases had no gene match. The DNA of the CDR3 is TGTGCCTGGAGCCCTTTGGGGCAGGGGGCTGGAAACACCATATATTTT. Amino acid sequence: CAWSPLGQGAGNTIYF.

The rearrangement links TRBV5-1 to TRBJ2-3; 9 nucleotides line up with TRBD2. This CDR3 is 16 amino acids long. Germline values: CDR1 SGHRS, CDR2 YFSETQ. Unmatched junction bases numbered 7, after V lost 0 bases and J lost 5 bases. DNA for the CDR3: TGCGCCAGCAGCTTGGGATTTGGCGGGGGGGAAGATACGCAGTATTTT. Protein product: CASSLGFGGGEDTQYF.

V and J are TRBV5-1 and TRBJ2-2; TRBD1 aligns across 7 bases. This CDR3 is built from 16 residues. Germline loops: CDR1 SGHRS, CDR2 YFSETQ. The V and J ends lost 2 bases and 3 bases, in that order; junction bases with no gene match: 7. The CDR3 spells CASSFIRDRYTGELFF. The CDR3 coding sequence is TGCGCCAGCAGCTTTATCCGGGACAGATACACCGGGGAGCTGTTTTTT.

The chain recombines TRBV21-1 with TRBJ1-1; the D call of TRBD1 is as the table states it, not checked on the DNA. TRBV21-1 represents a pseudogene. The CDR3 spans 12 residues. CDR3 DNA sequence: TGTGCCAACGACAGGGAATTCGCTGAAGCTTTCTTT. This encodes CANDREFAEAFF.

This chain joins TRBV25-1 and TRBJ2-4; tentatively, D is TRBD1 (5 bases). The germline V gene encodes CDR1 MGHDK and CDR2 SYGVNS. Trimming cost V 3 bases and J 3 bases, with 6 bases left between them. CDR3 length: 13 residues. The CDR3 loop reads CASSDRDKNIQYF. Written as DNA, the CDR3 is TGTGCCAGCAGTGACAGGGACAAAAACATTCAGTACTTC.

This clone was seen only once. V is TRBV12-5 and J is TRBJ2-3; TRBD2 agrees at 9 bases. The junction had 7 bases not matched to a gene; V was cut back by 6 bases and J by 6 bases. Germline values: CDR1 LGHNT, CDR2 FRNRAP. The CDR3 spans 14 residues. CDR3 DNA: TGTGCTAGTGGGTTAGCGGGGGCAGGGGATACGCAGTATTTT. As protein: CASGLAGAGDTQYF.

This clone appeared once. The chain uses TRBV12-5 and TRBJ1-5, with 9 bases that match TRBD1. The germline V gene encodes CDR1 LGHNT and CDR2 FRNRAP. The V segment lost 1 base and the J segment 6 bases; nucleotides outside the gene matches: 13. The CDR3 spans 18 residues. The CDR3 region is CASGLARDREWEGQPQHF. The CDR3 nucleotides are TGTGCTAGTGGTTTGGCACGGGACAGGGAATGGGAGGGTCAGCCCCAGCATTTT.